The rows below give T cell receptor beta chains drawn from one sample of a study of CD8 T cell repertoires and HIV-1 epitope variants. Measured with immunoSEQ multiplex PCR; TCRdb has only the in-frame clones, and not every one. Of under 100,000 clones in the sample, roughly 77% were seen once. The sequencing sample was made of uncultured baseline CD8+ T cells from peripheral blood mononuclear cells (PBMCs). Receptor source: a male donor with HIV. Both conserved end residues are part of each CDR3. The order of the fields is V gene, J gene, CDR3 length, D gene, clone size, CDR3 protein, CDR3 DNA. The D gene is left open where the match is weak. Clone size, where shown, is once, few, many, or a class for clones that have expanded.

v_gene: TRBV15
j_gene: TRBJ2-3
len: 15
d_gene: .
abundance: few
CDR3aa: CATSRDGQGPDTQYF
CDR3nt: TGTGCCACCAGCAGAGATGGGCAGGGCCCAGATACGCAGTATTTT

v_gene: TRBV2
j_gene: TRBJ1-2
len: 14
d_gene: .
abundance: .
CDR3aa: CASSLLRDSYGYTF
CDR3nt: TGTGCCAGCAGTCTCCTCCGGGACTCCTATGGCTACACCTTC

v_gene: TRBV5-4
j_gene: TRBJ2-7
len: 14
d_gene: .
abundance: .
CDR3aa: CASSLDRGSYEQYF
CDR3nt: TGTGCCAGCAGCTTGGATAGAGGTTCCTACGAGCAGTACTTC

v_gene: TRBV4-1
j_gene: TRBJ2-1
len: 16
d_gene: .
abundance: .
CDR3aa: CASSQATNAVLKGQFF
CDR3nt: TGCGCCAGCAGCCAAGCGACGAACGCTGTCCTAAAGGGGCAGTTCTTC

v_gene: TRBV15
j_gene: TRBJ2-3
len: 17
d_gene: TRBD1
abundance: .
CDR3aa: CATSRDEGGQGMYTQYF
CDR3nt: TGTGCCACCAGCAGAGATGAAGGGGGACAGGGGATGTATACGCAGTATTTT

v_gene: TRBV15
j_gene: TRBJ1-6
len: 13
d_gene: .
abundance: .
CDR3aa: CATRPTNNSPLHF
CDR3nt: TGTGCCACCAGACCAACTAACAATTCACCCCTCCACTTT

v_gene: TRBV19
j_gene: TRBJ1-1
len: 14
d_gene: .
abundance: .
CDR3aa: CASSIAMRTTEAFF
CDR3nt: TGTGCCAGTAGTATAGCCATGAGGACCACTGAAGCTTTCTTT

v_gene: TRBV14
j_gene: TRBJ2-3
len: 13
d_gene: .
abundance: .
CDR3aa: CASKPRLDDTQYF
CDR3nt: TGTGCCAGCAAGCCAAGACTAGACGATACGCAGTATTTT

v_gene: TRBV27
j_gene: TRBJ2-7
len: 16
d_gene: TRBD2
abundance: .
CDR3aa: CASSAILAGGPGEQYF
CDR3nt: TGTGCCAGCAGTGCCATACTAGCGGGAGGGCCGGGCGAGCAGTACTTC

v_gene: TRBV5-1
j_gene: TRBJ2-1
len: 18
d_gene: TRBD2
abundance: .
CDR3aa: CASSFPRTLAGGPNEQFF
CDR3nt: TGCGCCAGCAGCTTCCCACGGACGCTAGCGGGGGGGCCCAATGAGCAGTTCTTC

v_gene: TRBV5-1
j_gene: TRBJ2-3
len: 14
d_gene: TRBD1
abundance: .
CDR3aa: CASSADRGADTQYF
CDR3nt: TGCGCCAGCAGCGCGGACAGGGGGGCAGATACGCAGTATTTT

v_gene: TRBV28
j_gene: TRBJ2-7
len: 13
d_gene: .
abundance: .
CDR3aa: CASSPRLAYEQYF
CDR3nt: TGTGCCAGCAGTCCCCGACTAGCCTACGAGCAGTACTTC

v_gene: TRBV6-1
j_gene: TRBJ1-1
len: 15
d_gene: TRBD1
abundance: .
CDR3aa: CASSESWTGNTEAFF
CDR3nt: TGTGCCAGCAGTGAATCGTGGACAGGGAACACTGAAGCTTTCTTT

v_gene: TRBV7-9
j_gene: TRBJ2-7
len: 14
d_gene: .
abundance: once
CDR3aa: CASSLGVTGYEQYF
CDR3nt: TGTGCCAGCAGCTTAGGGGTTACGGGCTACGAGCAGTACTTC

v_gene: TRBV9
j_gene: TRBJ1-1
len: 15
d_gene: .
abundance: .
CDR3aa: CASSVGEGYGTEAFF
CDR3nt: TGTGCCAGCAGCGTAGGGGAGGGATATGGTACTGAAGCTTTCTTT

v_gene: TRBV7-9
j_gene: TRBJ1-1
len: 14
d_gene: TRBD1
abundance: once
CDR3aa: CASSQRDRNTEAFF
CDR3nt: TGTGCCAGCAGCCAACGGGACAGAAACACTGAAGCTTTCTTT

v_gene: TRBV5-1
j_gene: TRBJ2-7
len: 15
d_gene: .
abundance: .
CDR3aa: CASSLAQLSSYEQYF
CDR3nt: TGCGCCAGCAGCTTGGCCCAGTTAAGCTCCTACGAGCAGTACTTC

v_gene: TRBV6-1
j_gene: TRBJ2-7
len: 12
d_gene: TRBD1
abundance: .
CDR3aa: CASRHDRGQQYF
CDR3nt: TGTGCCAGCAGGCATGACAGGGGACAGCAGTACTTC

v_gene: TRBV28
j_gene: TRBJ1-5
len: 16
d_gene: .
abundance: few
CDR3aa: CASSLQAGGRNQPQHF
CDR3nt: TGTGCCAGCAGTTTACAGGCTGGGGGCCGCAATCAGCCCCAGCATTTT

v_gene: TRBV21-1
j_gene: TRBJ2-1
len: 15
d_gene: .
abundance: .
CDR3aa: CASNTSGRAGREQFF
CDR3nt: TGTGCCAGCAACACAAGCGGGAGGGCCGGGCGTGAGCAGTTCTTC

v_gene: TRBV19
j_gene: TRBJ1-1
len: 13
d_gene: TRBD1
abundance: few
CDR3aa: CASTAGGNTEAFF
CDR3nt: TGTGCCAGTACCGCAGGGGGAAACACTGAAGCTTTCTTT

v_gene: TRBV28
j_gene: TRBJ1-1
len: 13
d_gene: .
abundance: .
CDR3aa: CASSRPGGTEAFF
CDR3nt: TGTGCCAGCAGCCGTCCAGGAGGCACTGAAGCTTTCTTT

v_gene: TRBV18
j_gene: TRBJ1-2
len: 14
d_gene: .
abundance: once
CDR3aa: CASSPPTGDHGYTF
CDR3nt: TGTGCCAGCTCACCACCGACGGGGGACCATGGCTACACCTTC

v_gene: TRBV10-3
j_gene: TRBJ2-2
len: 14
d_gene: .
abundance: .
CDR3aa: CAISELTNTGELFF
CDR3nt: TGTGCCATCAGTGAGTTGACAAACACCGGGGAGCTGTTTTTT

v_gene: TRBV7-9
j_gene: TRBJ1-3
len: 15
d_gene: .
abundance: .
CDR3aa: CASSLDNNSGNTIYF
CDR3nt: TGTGCCAGCAGCTTAGACAACAACTCTGGAAACACCATATATTTT

v_gene: TRBV14
j_gene: TRBJ2-1
len: 15
d_gene: .
abundance: .
CDR3aa: CASSPGGSSYNEQFF
CDR3nt: TGTGCCAGCAGCCCTGGAGGGAGCTCCTACAATGAGCAGTTCTTC

v_gene: TRBV4-2
j_gene: TRBJ2-4
len: 17
d_gene: .
abundance: .
CDR3aa: CASSQDGGRGTKNIQYF
CDR3nt: TGTGCCAGCAGCCAAGATGGGGGGAGGGGGACCAAAAACATTCAGTACTTC

v_gene: TRBV7-6
j_gene: TRBJ2-5
len: 13
d_gene: .
abundance: .
CDR3aa: CASSLGDPGTQYF
CDR3nt: TGTGCCAGCAGCTTAGGCGATCCTGGGACCCAGTACTTC

v_gene: TRBV19
j_gene: TRBJ1-2
len: 16
d_gene: .
abundance: .
CDR3aa: CASREPGPSWPYGYTF
CDR3nt: TGTGCCAGTAGGGAACCTGGACCTTCCTGGCCCTATGGCTACACCTTC

v_gene: TRBV7-9
j_gene: TRBJ1-4
len: 16
d_gene: .
abundance: .
CDR3aa: CASSLDATAFNEKLFF
CDR3nt: TGTGCCAGCAGCTTAGACGCGACAGCTTTTAATGAAAAACTGTTTTTT

v_gene: TRBV30
j_gene: TRBJ1-2
len: 15
d_gene: .
abundance: .
CDR3aa: CAWSVGSGIGYGYTF
CDR3nt: TGTGCCTGGAGTGTAGGTAGTGGGATCGGCTATGGCTACACCTTC

v_gene: TRBV5-1
j_gene: TRBJ2-6
len: 16
d_gene: .
abundance: .
CDR3aa: CASSFAGSSGANVLTF
CDR3nt: TGCGCCAGCAGCTTCGCGGGGAGCTCTGGGGCCAACGTCCTGACTTTC

v_gene: TRBV11-3
j_gene: TRBJ2-1
len: 14
d_gene: .
abundance: .
CDR3aa: CASSSETSYNEQFF
CDR3nt: TGTGCCAGCAGCTCCGAGACTAGTTACAATGAGCAGTTCTTC

v_gene: TRBV14
j_gene: TRBJ1-2
len: 12
d_gene: .
abundance: few
CDR3aa: CASSHDTWSYTF
CDR3nt: TGTGCCAGCAGCCATGATACTTGGAGCTACACCTTC

v_gene: TRBV28
j_gene: TRBJ1-2
len: 14
d_gene: .
abundance: few
CDR3aa: CASSLPSDSYGYTF
CDR3nt: TGTGCCAGCAGTTTACCTTCGGACTCCTATGGCTACACCTTC